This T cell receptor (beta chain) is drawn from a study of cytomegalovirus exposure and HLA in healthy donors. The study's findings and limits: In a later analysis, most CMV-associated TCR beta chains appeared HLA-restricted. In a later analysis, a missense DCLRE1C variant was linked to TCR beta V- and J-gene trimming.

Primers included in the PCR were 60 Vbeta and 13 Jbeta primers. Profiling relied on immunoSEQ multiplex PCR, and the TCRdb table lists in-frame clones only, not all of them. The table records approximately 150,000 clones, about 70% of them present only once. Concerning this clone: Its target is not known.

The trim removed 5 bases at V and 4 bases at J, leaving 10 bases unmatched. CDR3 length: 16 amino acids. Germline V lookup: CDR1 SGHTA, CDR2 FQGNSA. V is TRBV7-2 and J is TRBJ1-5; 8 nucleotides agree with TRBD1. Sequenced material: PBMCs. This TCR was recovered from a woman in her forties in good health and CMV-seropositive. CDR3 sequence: CASSTRTGNRNQPQHF. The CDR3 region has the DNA TGTGCCAGCAGCACTCGGACAGGGAATCGTAATCAGCCCCAGCATTTT.